Below, 25 T cell receptor beta chains from the same sample are listed, as sequenced in a study of OX40 agonist ivuxolimab in advanced cancers. Clones were sequenced by immunoSEQ multiplex PCR, and TCRdb holds only the in-frame ones, with some missing. Among around 22,000 clones listed, approximately 84% were seen once. Sequenced material: CD4+ or CD8+ T cells sorted from blood, taken in a trial of the OX40 agonist ivuxolimab. These receptors were collected from an adult with an advanced solid tumor such as melanoma, head and neck, liver or kidney cancer.

The chain recombines TRBV7-9 with TRBJ2-2, with 13 bases aligning to TRBD2. CDR3 length: 18 amino acids. Trimming removed 4 bases from V and 6 bases from J; junction bases left unmatched: 11. Germline values: CDR1 SEHNR, CDR2 FQNEAQ (reference sequence). The CDR3 nucleotides read TGTGCCAGCAGCTCCGGACTAGCGGGAGACCGCGGGTCCGGGGAGCTGTTTTTT. Amino acids: CASSSGLAGDRGSGELFF.

The genes are TRBV5-5 and TRBJ2-7, with D possibly being TRBD2 (6 bases). The V gene's germline CDR1 is SGHKS and CDR2 YYEKEE (reference sequence). V was trimmed by 3 bases and J by 1 base, leaving 11 bases between them. The CDR3 length is 14 residues. The CDR3 DNA is TGTGCCAGCAGCTGGCGGGACGGGTCCTACGAGCAGTACTTC. Amino acid sequence: CASSWRDGSYEQYF.

This chain connects TRBV9 to TRBJ1-5; no clear D gene. The CDR3 length is 15 residues. Germline CDR1 is SGDLS and CDR2 is YYNGEE. The ends were cut back, 0 bases at V and 0 bases at J, with 7 bases in the middle. The CDR3 coding sequence is TGTGCCAGCAGCGTAGGGGGTGATAGCAATCAGCCCCAGCATTTT. Its translation: CASSVGGDSNQPQHF.

V is TRBV7-8 and J is TRBJ1-5, with D possibly TRBD1 on 6 matching bases. The CDR3 loop spans 13 amino acids. Germline CDR1 and CDR2: SGHVS and FQNEAQ. Trimming stripped 5 bases from V and 6 bases from J, with 11 bases between. This CDR3 is CASSQTGTQPQHF. The CDR3 nucleotides are TGTGCCAGCAGCCAGACAGGCACTCAGCCCCAGCATTTT.

This chain joins TRBV2 and TRBJ2-2; D unclear. Germline V gene sequence: CDR1 SNHLY, CDR2 FYNNEI. V shed 2 bases and J shed 7 bases, with 8 bases lying between them. This CDR3 comprises 13 residues. The chain's CDR3 is CASSERQVGELFF. The CDR3 DNA reads TGTGCCAGCAGTGAAAGGCAGGTCGGGGAGCTGTTTTTT.

This CDR3 reads CSVEVLGQETQYF. CDR3 coding DNA: TGCAGCGTTGAAGTCCTAGGACAAGAGACCCAGTACTTC. This chain links TRBV29-1 with TRBJ2-5; unclear D gene. The CDR3 is 13 amino acids. V lost 1 base and J lost 2, with 8 bases in between. CDR1 is SQVTM and CDR2 is ANQGSEA in the germline V gene.

V is TRBV19 and J is TRBJ1-1, with D unclear. Trimming left V 5 bases short and J 0 bases short, with 7 bases between. Germline V gene data show CDR1 as LNHDA and CDR2 as SQIVND (reference sequence). This CDR3 region has 13 residues. The CDR3 sequence is CASSLTVNTEAFF. The CDR3 DNA follows: TGTGCCAGTAGTCTGACCGTGAACACTGAAGCTTTCTTT.

V and J are TRBV4-2 and TRBJ1-1; D is unresolved. The CDR3 runs 15 residues. Trimming stripped 5 bases from V and 1 base from J, with 14 bases between. In germline, CDR1 is LGHNA, CDR2 YNFKEQ. The CDR3, as DNA: TGTGCCAGCAGCTTAGGGTCTAGATGGAACACTGAAGCTTTCTTT. This encodes CASSLGSRWNTEAFF.

This clone has a handful of counts. The rearrangement uses TRBV10-2 and TRBJ1-5; maybe TRBD1 (6 bases). This CDR3 is 17 amino acids long. Trimming stripped 2 bases from V and 5 bases from J, with 19 bases between. Per germline, CDR1 WSHSY and CDR2 SAAADI. CDR3 sequence (DNA): TGCGCCAGCAGTGAGGGAGAGGGGGGGCCCAGGGATCAGCCCCAGCATTTT. This translates into CASSEGEGGPRDQPQHF.

In this sample, this clone is medium-sized. This specimen includes other DNA sequences encoding the same CDR3. In DNA, the CDR3 is TGTGCCAGCAGCTTATCAACTCGGGGCACTGAAGCTTTCTTT. This sequence encodes CASSLSTRGTEAFF. This chain connects TRBV11-2 to TRBJ1-1, with D uncertain. This CDR3 region has 14 residues. The V end was cut by 2 bases, the J end by 4 bases, with 11 bases between. Germline loops: CDR1 SGHAT, CDR2 FQNNGV.

This chain joins TRBV6-5 and TRBJ1-4; the D is unclear. CDR3 size: 13 residues. The germline V gene has CDR1 MNHEY and CDR2 SVGAGI. Trimming pared 6 bases from V and 7 bases from J, leaving 12 bases between. DNA of the CDR3: TGTGCCAGCAGCCCGGACGCGGCTGAAAAACTGTTTTTT. Translation gives CASSPDAAEKLFF.

The chain employs TRBV4-2 and TRBJ1-5; tentative D call: TRBD1 (5 bases). This CDR3 is 15 amino acids long. The germline V and J ends were trimmed by 5 bases and 0 bases, with 11 bases remaining between them. The germline CDR1 and CDR2 sequences are LGHNA and YNFKEQ. Here the CDR3 reads CASSSQGYSNQPQHF. DNA for the CDR3: TGTGCCAGCAGCTCCCAGGGCTATAGCAATCAGCCCCAGCATTTT.

The chain employs TRBV27 and TRBJ1-5; the D gene is possibly TRBD1 (6 bases). V lost 2 bases and J 5 bases, leaving 13 bases between the germline ends. The CDR3 has 15 amino acids. In germline, CDR1 is MNHEY, CDR2 SMNVEV (reference sequence). In DNA, the CDR3 is TGTGCCAGCAGTTTAACCAGGGGAGGGGATCAGCCCCAGCATTTT. Its translation: CASSLTRGGDQPQHF.

The chain uses TRBV5-4 and TRBJ1-2, with D possibly being TRBD1 (5 bases). V was shortened by 3 bases and J by 5 bases, with 11 bases between the two germline ends. Per the germline V gene, CDR1 is SGHNT and CDR2 is YYREEE (reference sequence). The CDR3 extends over 13 amino acids. The CDR3 bases are TGTGCCAGCAGCTCCAACCAGGGTTATGGCTACACCTTC. Translation: CASSSNQGYGYTF.

J is TRBJ1-2 and V is TRBV2; TRBD1 matches at 11 bases. The trim removed 9 bases at V and 3 bases at J, leaving 3 bases unmatched. The germline V gene has CDR1 SNHLY and CDR2 FYNNEI. This CDR3 has 13 residues. CDR3 region: CASRDRGDYGYTF. The CDR3 DNA reads as TGTGCCAGTCGGGACAGGGGGGACTATGGCTACACCTTC.

The chain joins TRBV9 to TRBJ2-3, with D perhaps matching TRBD1 or TRBD2 (5 bases each). The ends were cut back, 0 bases at V and 4 bases at J, with 12 bases in the middle. CDR3 size: 15 residues. The germline V gene encodes CDR1 SGDLS and CDR2 YYNGEE. CDR3 nucleotides: TGTGCCAGCAGCGTAGGGGGGAAGGCACCAGATACGCAGTATTTT. Residues: CASSVGGKAPDTQYF.

In DNA form, the CDR3 reads TGTGCCAGCAGCTCCGACCCGAATCAGCCCCAGCATTTT. It codes for CASSSDPNQPQHF. The chain recombines TRBV11-2 with TRBJ1-5; no clear D gene. Germline V gives CDR1 SGHAT, CDR2 FQNNGV. CDR3 length equals 13 residues. V was pared by 4 bases and J by 4 bases, with 8 bases between.

This chain links TRBV11-3 with TRBJ2-2; 13 bases fit TRBD2. This CDR3 has 17 amino acids. V shed 5 bases and J 5 bases; nucleotides not matched to a gene: 8. CDR1 is SGHNT, CDR2 YENEEA, per germline. Written as DNA, the CDR3 is TGTGCCAGCAGCAGAAGACTAGCGGGAGGCGCGACCGGGGAGCTGTTTTTT. The encoded protein is CASSRRLAGGATGELFF.

The rearrangement uses TRBV2 and TRBJ2-3; 10 bases align to TRBD1. This CDR3 region has 15 residues. Trimming at V came to 7 bases and at J to 1 base, leaving 5 bases not matched to a gene. Germline values: CDR1 SNHLY, CDR2 FYNNEI. Here the CDR3 reads CASTAGTGGTDTQYF. DNA of the CDR3: TGTGCCAGCACCGCAGGGACAGGGGGCACAGATACGCAGTATTTT.

The V gene is TRBV5-8, the J gene TRBJ2-3, with 7 bases lining up with TRBD2. Per germline, CDR1 SGHTS and CDR2 YDEGEE. The CDR3 totals 15 residues. Trimming cost V 4 bases and J 3 bases; bases outside gene matches: 8. This CDR3 reads CASSQTSGVTDTQYF. The CDR3 DNA reads TGTGCCAGCAGCCAAACCAGCGGGGTTACAGATACGCAGTATTTT.

V and J are TRBV9 and TRBJ1-4; D is possibly TRBD1 (5 bases). Per germline, CDR1 SGDLS and CDR2 YYNGEE. Trimming stripped 0 bases from V and 5 bases from J, with 11 bases between. This CDR3 contains 15 residues. The CDR3 region has the DNA TGTGCCAGCAGCGTAGAGGGGACTGGGAATGAAAAACTGTTTTTT. Amino acids: CASSVEGTGNEKLFF.

This chain connects TRBV30 to TRBJ1-5; the D gene is possibly TRBD1 (6 bases). The germline V gene encodes CDR1 GTSNPN and CDR2 SVGIG (reference sequence). The germline V and J ends were trimmed by 5 bases and 0 bases, with 8 bases remaining between them. The CDR3 consists of 13 residues. Here the CDR3 reads CAWGQYSNQPQHF. The CDR3 bases are TGTGCCTGGGGACAGTATAGCAATCAGCCCCAGCATTTT.

About this clone itself: Distinct nucleotide sequences in the sample also encode this CDR3. The chain links TRBV9 to TRBJ2-2; 8 bases map to TRBD2. V lost 0 bases, J lost 8 bases, and 15 bases stayed unmatched. Per germline, CDR1 SGDLS and CDR2 YYNGEE. The CDR3 runs to 18 residues. The CDR3 nucleotides read TGTGCCAGCAGCGTAGGGGGGCGCACTAGCGGCCCTGGGGGGGAGCTGTTTTTT. Residues: CASSVGGRTSGPGGELFF.

The chain couples TRBV10-1 to TRBJ1-1; TRBD1 is a possible D gene (6 bases). Germline assignment: CDR1 WNHNN and CDR2 SYGVQD (reference sequence). This CDR3 has 15 amino acids. V lost 0 bases and J lost 5, with 13 bases in between. This CDR3 is CASSESRTALTEAFF. DNA of the CDR3: TGCGCCAGCAGTGAGTCGAGGACAGCCCTGACTGAAGCTTTCTTT.

The J gene is TRBJ1-6, the V gene TRBV7-6, with TRBD1 matching 11 bases. The CDR3 sequence is 15 residues long. The germline V gene has CDR1 SGHVS and CDR2 FNYEAQ. The V and J ends lost 1 base and 10 bases, in that order; junction bases with no gene match: 3. This CDR3 is CASSLGGTGGSPLHF. The CDR3 nucleotides are TGTGCCAGCAGCTTAGGGGGGACAGGGGGGTCACCCCTCCACTTT.